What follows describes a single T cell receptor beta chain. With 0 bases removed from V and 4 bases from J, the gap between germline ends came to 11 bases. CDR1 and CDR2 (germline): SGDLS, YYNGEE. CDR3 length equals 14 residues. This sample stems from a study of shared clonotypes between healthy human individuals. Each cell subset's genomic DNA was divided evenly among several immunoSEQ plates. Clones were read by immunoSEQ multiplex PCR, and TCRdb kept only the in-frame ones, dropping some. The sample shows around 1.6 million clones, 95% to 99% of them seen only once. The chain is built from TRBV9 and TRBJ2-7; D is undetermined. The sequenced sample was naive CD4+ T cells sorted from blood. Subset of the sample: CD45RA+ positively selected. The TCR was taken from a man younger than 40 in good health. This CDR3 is CASSVGEQYYEQYF. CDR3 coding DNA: TGTGCCAGCAGCGTAGGGGAACAGTATTACGAGCAGTACTTC.